The rows below give T cell receptor beta chains drawn from one sample of a study of blood T cell repertoires in COVID-19. TCRdb's table, derived via immunoSEQ multiplex PCR, lists solely in-frame clones and lacks some. The sample gives about 200,000 clones, roughly 87% of which show up once; around a fifth is in the top ten. Source material: peripheral blood. The receptors come from a man in his sixties with active or convalescent COVID-19. Both conserved end residues are part of each CDR3. A D gene is named only where the DNA matches it firmly. For some rows the clone size is stated as once, few or many, or as a class when expanded; others skip it.

clone size: -; V gene: TRBV5-1; J gene: TRBJ1-4; D gene: -; CDR3 DNA: TGCGCCAGCAGCTTGGACGGGTTAGGTGAAAAACTGTTTTTT; CDR3 protein: CASSLDGLGEKLFF
clone size: once; V gene: TRBV4-2; J gene: TRBJ1-2; D gene: -; CDR3 DNA: TGTGCCAGCAGCCAAGAAGAAGGGCAGGGAAGGGGCTACACCTTC; CDR3 protein: CASSQEEGQGRGYTF
clone size: few; V gene: TRBV10-3; J gene: TRBJ2-1; D gene: TRBD2; CDR3 DNA: TGTGCCATCAGTGACGGGACTACCTACAATGAGCAGTTCTTC; CDR3 protein: CAISDGTTYNEQFF
clone size: -; V gene: TRBV3-1/TRBV3-2; J gene: TRBJ1-3; D gene: TRBD1; CDR3 DNA: TGTGCCAGCAGCCACGGACAGGGCGCTGGAAACACCATATATTTT; CDR3 protein: CASSHGQGAGNTIYF
clone size: few; V gene: TRBV6-5; J gene: TRBJ1-6; D gene: TRBD1; CDR3 DNA: TGTGCCAGCAGTTACCTCGGACAGGGTAATTCACCCCTCCACTTT; CDR3 protein: CASSYLGQGNSPLHF
clone size: -; V gene: TRBV28; J gene: TRBJ1-1; D gene: -; CDR3 DNA: TGTGCCAGCAGTTTGCCGGGGGTCCCTGAAGCTTTCTTT; CDR3 protein: CASSLPGVPEAFF
clone size: -; V gene: TRBV4-1; J gene: TRBJ2-3; D gene: TRBD2; CDR3 DNA: TGCGCCAGCAGCCAACCAACGGGGGGACCTTCACGAGATACGCAGTATTTT; CDR3 protein: CASSQPTGGPSRDTQYF
clone size: -; V gene: TRBV7-8; J gene: TRBJ2-3; D gene: TRBD1; CDR3 DNA: TGTGCCAGCAGCGGATGGGGGACAGGGGATTTGGGAGATACGCAGTATTTT; CDR3 protein: CASSGWGTGDLGDTQYF
clone size: -; V gene: TRBV6-5; J gene: TRBJ1-2; D gene: -; CDR3 DNA: TGTGCCAGCAGGGAGGCCGGGAGGGACTATGGCTACACCTTC; CDR3 protein: CASREAGRDYGYTF
clone size: -; V gene: TRBV6-5; J gene: TRBJ2-5; D gene: TRBD1; CDR3 DNA: TGTGCCAGCAAGGCTGGGACAGGGCCTATGGAGACCCAGTACTTC; CDR3 protein: CASKAGTGPMETQYF
clone size: -; V gene: TRBV3-1/TRBV3-2; J gene: TRBJ2-5; D gene: -; CDR3 DNA: TGTGCCAGCAGCCAAGCGGGGGTCGAACAAGAGACCCAGTACTTC; CDR3 protein: CASSQAGVEQETQYF
clone size: -; V gene: TRBV18; J gene: TRBJ1-1; D gene: TRBD1; CDR3 DNA: TGTGCCAGCTCACCCCAGGGGGCGAACACTGAAGCTTTCTTT; CDR3 protein: CASSPQGANTEAFF
clone size: -; V gene: TRBV2; J gene: TRBJ1-1; D gene: -; CDR3 DNA: TGTGCCAGCAGGAATCTAAACACTGAAGCTTTCTTT; CDR3 protein: CASRNLNTEAFF
clone size: -; V gene: TRBV12-5; J gene: TRBJ2-2; D gene: TRBD1; CDR3 DNA: TGTGCTAGTGGCGGACAGGGTAGCGCCGGGGAGCTGTTTTTT; CDR3 protein: CASGGQGSAGELFF
clone size: -; V gene: TRBV12-5; J gene: TRBJ2-5; D gene: -; CDR3 DNA: TGTGCTAGTGGTTCTCGCACTAGTCCTCCGTACCAAGAGACCCAGTACTTC; CDR3 protein: CASGSRTSPPYQETQYF
clone size: once; V gene: TRBV12-5; J gene: TRBJ1-2; D gene: -; CDR3 DNA: TGTGCTAGTGGTTCCTCACAAAGGAGGTCGACTAACTATGGCTACACCTTC; CDR3 protein: CASGSSQRRSTNYGYTF
clone size: -; V gene: TRBV24-1; J gene: TRBJ2-5; D gene: -; CDR3 DNA: TGTGCCACCAGTGATTTAGGGGCAGCCCAAGAGACCCAGTACTTC; CDR3 protein: CATSDLGAAQETQYF
clone size: -; V gene: TRBV10-3; J gene: TRBJ1-5; D gene: TRBD1; CDR3 DNA: TGTGCCATCAGTGACTCCCAGGGGGGCAATCAGCCCCAGCATTTT; CDR3 protein: CAISDSQGGNQPQHF
clone size: -; V gene: TRBV6-6; J gene: TRBJ1-2; D gene: -; CDR3 DNA: TGTGCCAGCAGTTACGGGGAGGGTCCGGCTGGCTACACCTTC; CDR3 protein: CASSYGEGPAGYTF
clone size: -; V gene: TRBV7-7; J gene: TRBJ2-5; D gene: TRBD1; CDR3 DNA: TGTGCCAGCAGCGAGAGACAGGGGAGTGGAGAGACCCAGTACTTC; CDR3 protein: CASSERQGSGETQYF
clone size: -; V gene: TRBV29-1; J gene: TRBJ1-1; D gene: -; CDR3 DNA: TGCAGCGCGCTTAACGGGAACACTGAAGCTTTCTTT; CDR3 protein: CSALNGNTEAFF
clone size: -; V gene: TRBV18; J gene: TRBJ2-7; D gene: TRBD2; CDR3 DNA: TGTGCCAGCTCCCCGGGGGGCTACGAGCAGTACTTC; CDR3 protein: CASSPGGYEQYF
clone size: -; V gene: TRBV3-1/TRBV3-2; J gene: TRBJ2-1; D gene: TRBD2; CDR3 DNA: TGTGCCAGCAGCCCCGGGGGGAGCTCCTACAATGAGCAGTTCTTC; CDR3 protein: CASSPGGSSYNEQFF
clone size: -; V gene: TRBV6-5; J gene: TRBJ2-2; D gene: TRBD1; CDR3 DNA: TGTGCCAGCAAACCCGGACAGGGTTCCCCCGGGGAGCTGTTTTTT; CDR3 protein: CASKPGQGSPGELFF
clone size: -; V gene: TRBV7-8; J gene: TRBJ1-5; D gene: TRBD1; CDR3 DNA: TGTGCCAGCAGCTTAGCGGTTTTTAAGGGACAGAGCCTTCGCCTTAGCAATCAGCCCCAGCATTTT; CDR3 protein: CASSLAVFKGQSLRLSNQPQHF
clone size: -; V gene: TRBV11-3; J gene: TRBJ2-5; D gene: TRBD2; CDR3 DNA: TGTGCCAGCAGCCTTAGCGGGGGAAGCGAGACCCAGTACTTC; CDR3 protein: CASSLSGGSETQYF
clone size: few; V gene: TRBV7-6; J gene: TRBJ2-5; D gene: TRBD1; CDR3 DNA: TGTGCCAGCAGCTCCCGCCGGGACAGGGGGTCAGAGACCCAGTACTTC; CDR3 protein: CASSSRRDRGSETQYF
clone size: -; V gene: TRBV18; J gene: TRBJ2-3; D gene: -; CDR3 DNA: TGTGCCAGCTCACCCCAGGGTGCAGATACGCAGTATTTT; CDR3 protein: CASSPQGADTQYF
clone size: -; V gene: TRBV10-3; J gene: TRBJ1-2; D gene: -; CDR3 DNA: TGTGCCATCAGGTCAGGAAGGGAGGCTAACTATGGCTACACCTTC; CDR3 protein: CAIRSGREANYGYTF
clone size: -; V gene: TRBV18; J gene: TRBJ2-1; D gene: TRBD2; CDR3 DNA: TGTGCCAGCTCACCTCTAGCGGGGGGGCCTAATGAGCAGTTCTTC; CDR3 protein: CASSPLAGGPNEQFF
clone size: -; V gene: TRBV20-1; J gene: TRBJ2-2; D gene: -; CDR3 DNA: TGCAGTGCTAGTCGGGGGGCGTATAACACCGGGGAGCTGTTTTTT; CDR3 protein: CSASRGAYNTGELFF
clone size: -; V gene: TRBV12-3/TRBV12-4; J gene: TRBJ1-5; D gene: -; CDR3 DNA: TGTGCCAGCAACGACAGAAAGGGTCAGCCCCAGCATTTT; CDR3 protein: CASNDRKGQPQHF
clone size: -; V gene: TRBV5-6; J gene: TRBJ1-2; D gene: -; CDR3 DNA: TGTGCCAGCAGTGGGGAGGGAGGGTCGTATGGCTACACCTTC; CDR3 protein: CASSGEGGSYGYTF
clone size: once; V gene: TRBV5-1; J gene: TRBJ1-3; D gene: -; CDR3 DNA: TGCGCCAGCAGCTCGACAGCTGCAAGAAACACCATATATTTT; CDR3 protein: CASSSTAARNTIYF
clone size: -; V gene: TRBV3-1/TRBV3-2; J gene: TRBJ1-5; D gene: TRBD1; CDR3 DNA: TGTGCCAGCAGCTCGACAGGGGACGGCAATCAGCCCCAGCATTTT; CDR3 protein: CASSSTGDGNQPQHF
clone size: -; V gene: TRBV29-1; J gene: TRBJ2-7; D gene: TRBD1; CDR3 DNA: TGCAGCGTTGAAGATCCGACAGGGGGCTACGAGCAGTACTTC; CDR3 protein: CSVEDPTGGYEQYF
clone size: -; V gene: TRBV6-5; J gene: TRBJ1-2; D gene: TRBD1; CDR3 DNA: TGTGCCAGCCCCCGACAGGGAGAGGATGGCTACACCTTC; CDR3 protein: CASPRQGEDGYTF
clone size: -; V gene: TRBV19; J gene: TRBJ2-2; D gene: TRBD2; CDR3 DNA: TGTGCCAGTAGTGGGAGGGGCCCGGGGAACACCGGGGAGCTGTTTTTT; CDR3 protein: CASSGRGPGNTGELFF
clone size: -; V gene: TRBV6-5; J gene: TRBJ1-2; D gene: -; CDR3 DNA: TGTGCCAGCAGTATGGACAGATCTAACTATGGCTACACCTTC; CDR3 protein: CASSMDRSNYGYTF
clone size: -; V gene: TRBV30; J gene: TRBJ1-1; D gene: -; CDR3 DNA: TGTGCCTGGAGTGTACAAGGGGGTGAGACTGAAGCTTTCTTT; CDR3 protein: CAWSVQGGETEAFF
clone size: -; V gene: TRBV5-1; J gene: TRBJ2-5; D gene: -; CDR3 DNA: TGCGCCAGCAGCTTGGGTGGCAGGGTCGACCAAGAGACCCAGTACTTC; CDR3 protein: CASSLGGRVDQETQYF
clone size: -; V gene: TRBV9; J gene: TRBJ1-1; D gene: -; CDR3 DNA: TGTGCCAGCACCCGAGGGGGGAACACTGAAGCTTTCTTT; CDR3 protein: CASTRGGNTEAFF
clone size: -; V gene: TRBV28; J gene: TRBJ1-3; D gene: -; CDR3 DNA: TGTGCCAGCAGAAGACAGACGTCTGGAAACACCATATATTTT; CDR3 protein: CASRRQTSGNTIYF
clone size: -; V gene: TRBV5-1; J gene: TRBJ1-1; D gene: -; CDR3 DNA: TGCGCCAGCAACGGGATGATCGGCACTGAAGCTTTCTTT; CDR3 protein: CASNGMIGTEAFF
clone size: -; V gene: TRBV5-1; J gene: TRBJ1-3; D gene: -; CDR3 DNA: TGCGCCAGCAGGGAGGACGGCTACTCTGGAAACACCATATATTTT; CDR3 protein: CASREDGYSGNTIYF
clone size: once; V gene: TRBV28; J gene: TRBJ1-3; D gene: -; CDR3 DNA: TGTGCCAGCAGTTTATTTGGACAATTAAACACCATATATTTT; CDR3 protein: CASSLFGQLNTIYF
clone size: -; V gene: TRBV2; J gene: TRBJ2-2; D gene: -; CDR3 DNA: TGTGCCAGCACCCCGGACAGGAACACCGGGGAGCTGTTTTTT; CDR3 protein: CASTPDRNTGELFF
clone size: -; V gene: TRBV10-1; J gene: TRBJ2-7; D gene: -; CDR3 DNA: TGCGCCAGCAGTGAGTCAAGGGGCCACGAGCAGTACTTC; CDR3 protein: CASSESRGHEQYF
clone size: -; V gene: TRBV4-2; J gene: TRBJ1-6; D gene: TRBD1; CDR3 DNA: TGTGCCAGCAGCCAAGAGGGCCAGGGGGCCAATTCACCCCTCCACTTT; CDR3 protein: CASSQEGQGANSPLHF
clone size: -; V gene: TRBV5-5; J gene: TRBJ2-5; D gene: TRBD2; CDR3 DNA: TGTGCCAGCAGCCTCCCCCGACTAGCGGGGGGTAGTGGAGAGACCCAGTACTTC; CDR3 protein: CASSLPRLAGGSGETQYF